This T cell receptor (beta chain) originates from a study of blood T cell repertoires in COVID-19. Profiling relied on immunoSEQ multiplex PCR, and the TCRdb table lists in-frame clones only, not all of them. The data show approximately 260,000 clones, with 88% seen just once and around 2.2% held by the top ten. Germline CDR1 is LNHDA and CDR2 is SQIVND (reference sequence). The V end lost 8 bases, the J end lost 1 base, and 11 bases lay between the germline ends. The CDR3 sequence is 13 residues long. The rearrangement links TRBV19 to TRBJ2-5, with no clear D. Sequencing used peripheral blood. The receptor was isolated from a woman aged 40 to 49 who had recovered from COVID-19. The CDR3 region is CASRSHPQETQYF. In nucleotides, the CDR3 is TGTGCCAGTCGGAGTCACCCCCAAGAGACCCAGTACTTC.